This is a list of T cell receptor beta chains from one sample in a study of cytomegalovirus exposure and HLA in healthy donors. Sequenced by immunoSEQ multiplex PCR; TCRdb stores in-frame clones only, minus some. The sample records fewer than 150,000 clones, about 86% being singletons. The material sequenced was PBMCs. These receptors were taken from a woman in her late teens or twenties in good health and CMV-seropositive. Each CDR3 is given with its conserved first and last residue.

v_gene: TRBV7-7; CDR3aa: CASSSGLAGGTDTQYF
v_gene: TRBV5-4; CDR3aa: CASSQGQDNNEQFF
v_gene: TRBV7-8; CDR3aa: CASSPEAGEVQPQHF
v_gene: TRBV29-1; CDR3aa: CSVTGYSTSMDTQYF
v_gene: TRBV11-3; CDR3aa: CASSLASGRTDEQFF
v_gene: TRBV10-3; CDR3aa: CAISDYDRESTDTQYF
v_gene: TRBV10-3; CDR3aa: CAIRELNGYTF
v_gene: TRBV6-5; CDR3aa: CASRQRAWYEQYF
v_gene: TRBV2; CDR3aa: CASRGDQETQYF
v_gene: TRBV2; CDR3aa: CASCAAKVEAFF
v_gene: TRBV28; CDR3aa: CASSLGGAGGYTF
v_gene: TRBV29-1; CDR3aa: CSVRVSVSTDTQYF
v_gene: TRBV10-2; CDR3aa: CASRGGASTDTQYF
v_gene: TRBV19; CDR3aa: CASRISEKLFF
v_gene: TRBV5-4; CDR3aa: CASSLGGNANTQYF
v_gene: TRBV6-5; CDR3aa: CASRRAGGTTGELFF
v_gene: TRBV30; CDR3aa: CAWSGGGYEQYF
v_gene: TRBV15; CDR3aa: CATSRDRPDTQYF